This T cell receptor (beta chain) comes out of a study of PD-1 blockade in classical Hodgkin lymphoma. Study-wide context: Patients were given intravenous nivolumab, 3 mg/kg, every 2 weeks.

Time point described: cycle 4 day 1 (C4D1), after around six weeks of nivolumab. All patients relapsed after autologous stem cell transplantation, and brentuximab vedotin exposure varied. Thawed PBMCs underwent magnetic negative selection to yield purified CD4+ T cells. Best response was recorded as complete response, partial response or progressive disease. The CDR3 totals 15 residues. V lost 4 bases, J lost 2 bases, and 15 bases lay in between. CDR1 is SGHVS and CDR2 is FQNEAQ in the germline V gene. Overall study results and limits: A reduction in baseline TCR diversity was reportedly seen in newly diagnosed patients relative to healthy donors.

This table comes from immunoSEQ multiplex PCR, and its TCRdb copy is limited to in-frame clones, with some not included. The data show fewer than 40,000 clones, about 80% seen once. Notes on this clone: The antigen is unknown.

The sample here was CD4+ T cells from blood, taken before the fourth cycle of nivolumab. This sequence joins TRBV7-8 and TRBJ2-7, with D perhaps matching TRBD1 (6 bases). The sequence derives from a human donor with classical Hodgkin lymphoma. The CDR3 protein is CASSSRDTSTYEQYF. The CDR3 DNA follows: TGTGCCAGCAGCTCCCGGGACACAAGTACCTACGAGCAGTACTTC.